This T cell receptor beta chain appears in the sequencing data of a study of Graves' ophthalmopathy and Graves' hyperthyroidism. In the case of this clonotype: What it binds is not known.

Points from the study as a whole: Blood contained most expanded thyroid clonotypes exceeding 0.001 frequency.

Patients were left out if they had other autoimmune diseases, uncontrolled infections, pregnancy or lactation. RNA transcripts provided the template for amplifying TCR beta CDR3 regions. Second-round multiplex PCR came after first-round RT-PCR with HTBI primers. One entry per CDR3 protein results from TCRdb running MiXCR on the multiplex PCR reads. This sample has 740,000 or so distinct CDR3 sequences; 35% to 50% occur once, and the top ten carry 44%. V was shortened by 5 bases and J by 8 bases, with 15 bases between the two germline ends. The V gene's germline CDR1 is SQVTM and CDR2 ANQGSEA. This CDR3 is 13 amino acids long.

The chain links TRBV29-1 to TRBJ1-4; D remains unclear. The sequencing input was peripheral blood. The receptor comes from an adult man with Graves' ophthalmopathy. CDR3 sequence (DNA): TGCAGCGTTCGGGGTGTTGAAAGGGAAAAACTGTTTTTT. It encodes CSVRGVEREKLFF.